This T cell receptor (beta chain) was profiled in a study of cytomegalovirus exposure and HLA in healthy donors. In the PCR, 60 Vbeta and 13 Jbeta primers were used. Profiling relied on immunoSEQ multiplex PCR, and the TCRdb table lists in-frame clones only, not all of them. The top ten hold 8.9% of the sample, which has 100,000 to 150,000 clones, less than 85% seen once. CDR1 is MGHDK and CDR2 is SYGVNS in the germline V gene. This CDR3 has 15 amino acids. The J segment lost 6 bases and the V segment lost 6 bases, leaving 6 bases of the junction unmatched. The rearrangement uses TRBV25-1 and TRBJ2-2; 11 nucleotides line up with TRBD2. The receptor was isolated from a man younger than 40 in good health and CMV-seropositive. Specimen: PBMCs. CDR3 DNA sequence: TGTGCCAGCAGATATAGCGGGGGGGCTCCCGGGGAGCTGTTTTTT. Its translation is CASRYSGGAPGELFF.